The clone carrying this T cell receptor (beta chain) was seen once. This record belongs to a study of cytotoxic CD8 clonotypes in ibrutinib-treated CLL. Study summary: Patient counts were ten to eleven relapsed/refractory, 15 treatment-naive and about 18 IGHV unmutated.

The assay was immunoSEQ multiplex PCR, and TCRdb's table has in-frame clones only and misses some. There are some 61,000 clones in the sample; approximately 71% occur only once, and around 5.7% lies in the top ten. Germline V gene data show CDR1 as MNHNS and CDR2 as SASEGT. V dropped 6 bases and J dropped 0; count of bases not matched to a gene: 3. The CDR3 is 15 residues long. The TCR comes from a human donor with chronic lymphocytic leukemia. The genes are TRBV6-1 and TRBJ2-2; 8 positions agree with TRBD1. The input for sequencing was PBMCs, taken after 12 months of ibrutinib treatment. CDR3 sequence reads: CASRAGGTNTGELFF. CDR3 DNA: TGTGCCAGCAGAGCAGGGGGCACGAACACCGGGGAGCTGTTTTTT.